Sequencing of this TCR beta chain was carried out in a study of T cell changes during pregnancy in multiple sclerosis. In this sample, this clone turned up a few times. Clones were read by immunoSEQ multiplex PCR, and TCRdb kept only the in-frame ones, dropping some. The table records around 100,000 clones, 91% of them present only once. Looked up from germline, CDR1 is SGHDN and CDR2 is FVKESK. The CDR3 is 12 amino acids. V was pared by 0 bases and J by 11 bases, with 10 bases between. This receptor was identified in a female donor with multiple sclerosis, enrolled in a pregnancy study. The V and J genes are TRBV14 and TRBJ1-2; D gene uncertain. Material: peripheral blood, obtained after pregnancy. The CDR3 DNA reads TGTGCCAGCAGCCAAGATACGTGGGAGTACACCTTC. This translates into CASSQDTWEYTF. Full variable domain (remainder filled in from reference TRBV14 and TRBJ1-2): EAGVTQFPSHSVIEKGQTVTLRCDPISGHDNLYWYRRVMGKEIKFLLHFVKESKQDESGMPNNRFLAERTGGTYSTLKVQPAELEDSGVYFCASSQDTWEYTFGSGTRLTVV.